Here is one T cell receptor (beta chain) with its context. Its target antigen remains unknown. Per-base qualities were not stored, and no clone one base away is much larger. This entry is derived from a study of T cell responses to AZD1222 COVID-19 vaccine (dated by TCRdb to the early 2020s). In the study overall: AZD1222 recipients with second doses at about 4 weeks or about 12 weeks were pooled, because spike-specific TCR depth and breadth did not differ between schedules. TCR sequencing covered roughly 230 trial participants: 200 to 220 given two doses of AZD1222 and about 26 given two doses of MenACWY control vaccine. Enrollment into the trials was organized by age into subgroups of 18-55, 56-69 and 70-plus years, and those subgroups contained approximately 150, 30 and 60 TCR-sequenced participants, respectively. On the study overall, not on this receptor specifically: A significant rise in spike-specific TCR breadth and depth was observed after two AZD1222 doses relative to day 0 and relative to MenACWY recipients. Reportedly, almost half of the unique spike-specific TCRs recognized epitopes lying outside the regions that are mutated in the B.1.351 and B.1.1.7 variants. Because no day 14 peak-response samples were available, the repertoires could be characterized only after the peak T cell response. In the small 56-69-year group, the increase in depth fell short of significance, most likely because of low power. CD4 TCRs associated with the vaccine covered the entire spike protein, and the dominant responses were in regions 160-218 and 743-854. Participants were mostly white British, with more females than males. The authors suggested clonal diversity may have been underestimated. Only a handful of AZD1222 recipients were SARS-CoV-2 seropositive at baseline, limiting conclusions about previously exposed vaccinees.

The time point label here, explained by the study, means: baseline before first vaccination. The vaccinee samples were drawn from two UK trials, COV001 and COV002, one of which was a single-blind randomized controlled phase 2/3 trial testing AZD1222 (ChAdOx1 nCoV-19) in healthy adults. For TCRbeta chain sequencing, PBMC samples from trial participants were taken at day 0 and at day 28 after the second dose. The CDR3 regions of human TCRbeta chains were subjected to immunosequencing. The authors' analysis ran thus. Repertoire TCRs were checked for matches against a reference library of SARS-CoV-2-specific TCRs that had been generated using the MIRA antigen-specificity platform. Breadth meant the fraction of unique TCRs that were SARS-CoV-2-associated, whereas depth meant the fraction of total T cells that were SARS-CoV-2-associated. Each spike-specific TCR was assigned to its reactive spike region and to a CD4 or CD8 class using the MIRA data. Log10-transformed breadth and depth values were compared by one-way ANOVA with Sidak's multiple comparisons tests. TCRdb obtained this table from immuneACCESS and retained in-frame rearrangements with V and J assigned. These tables miss some clones; where compared with another copy, unresolved V genes account for less than half of the shortfall, and the remainder is unexplained. That table supplies the V and J calls and clone size; D and trimming were determined from the DNA. The sample data list approximately 170,000 clones, and around 91% of these were observed just once. The ten largest clones represent about 6.9% of the sample.

The CDR3, from cysteine to phenylalanine, totals 16 residues. CDR3 DNA only is kept here, 48 bases in frame from base 1. The V and J ends are trimmed by 2 bases and 0 bases, leaving 14 bases between them. Per the germline V gene, MGHRA is the CDR1 and YSYEKL is the CDR2. Sequencing used peripheral blood, obtained on day 0 of AZD1222 vaccination. The receptor was isolated from an adult in good health. In this chain, TRBV4-1 is recombined with TRBJ2-7, with no reliable assignment of the D segment. The sequenced DNA is TGCGCCAGCAGCCAAAGGAGAGAGATGAGCTCCTACGAGCAGTACTTC. This codes for CASSQRREMSSYEQYF.